These 9 T cell receptor beta chains originate from one sample sequenced in a study of pediatric ulcerative colitis. TCRdb's table, derived via immunoSEQ multiplex PCR, lists solely in-frame clones and lacks some. The table shows over 15,000 clones, with over 65% occurring only once. One to two pinch biopsies were taken from the rectum during colonoscopy. Sequenced: gut tissue. The receptors stem from a boy aged 5 to 17 with moderate ulcerative colitis.

V gene TRBV6-5 combines with J gene TRBJ1-1; tentatively, D is TRBD1 (6 bases). Germline V gene data show CDR1 as MNHEY and CDR2 as SVGAGI. This CDR3 has 15 amino acids. The ends were cut back, 6 bases at V and 1 base at J, with 15 bases in the middle. Written as DNA, the CDR3 is TGTGCCAGCAGGCTAGGGGGTTGGTCGAACACTGAAGCTTTCTTT. Residues: CASRLGGWSNTEAFF.

V usage is TRBV7-6 and J usage is TRBJ2-1, with 9 bases identical to TRBD1. Germline V gives CDR1 SGHVS, CDR2 FNYEAQ. Trimming cost V 5 bases and J 2 bases; bases outside gene matches: 10. The CDR3 has 17 amino acids. The CDR3 bases are TGTGCCAGCAGCGAACCGGGACAGGGCTCACCCTACAATGAGCAGTTCTTC. Its translation is CASSEPGQGSPYNEQFF. Full variable domain (outside the CDR3, taken from reference TRBV7-6 and TRBJ2-1): GAGVSQSPRYKVTKRGQDVALRCDPISGHVSLYWYRQALGQGPEFLTYFNYEAQQDKSGLPNDRFSAERPEGSISTLTIQRTEQRDSAMYRCASSEPGQGSPYNEQFFGPGTRLTVL.

The chain combines TRBV7-8 with TRBJ1-2; TRBD1 agrees at 8 bases. From germline, CDR1 is SGHVS and CDR2 FQNEAQ. The CDR3 has 14 amino acids. The V gene end was trimmed by 6 bases and the J gene end by 7 bases; junction bases not matched to a gene: 10. CDR3 sequence reads: CASSSSRGQSGYTF. DNA for the CDR3: TGTGCCAGCAGTTCCTCCAGGGGGCAAAGTGGCTACACCTTC.

This rearrangement joins TRBV2 to TRBJ2-5; D may be TRBD2 (5 bases). This CDR3 spans 14 amino acids. V dropped 10 bases and J dropped 5 bases, with 20 bases sitting between them. CDR1 and CDR2 from the germline V gene are SNHLY and FYNNEI. The CDR3 protein is CAIPSQLGAETQYF. CDR3 bases: TGTGCCATCCCCAGTCAACTAGGAGCGGAGACCCAGTACTTC.

This clone came up a few times. This chain links TRBV30 with TRBJ1-2, with D possibly matching TRBD1 (5 bases). The CDR3 has 13 residues. Trimming shortened V by 8 bases and J by 5 bases, and 18 bases separated the two germline ends. The germline CDR1 and CDR2 sequences are GTSNPN and SVGIG (reference sequence). This chain's CDR3 is CAGPGHGGYGYTF. The CDR3 coding sequence is TGTGCCGGCCCCGGACATGGTGGGTATGGCTACACCTTC.

The chain couples TRBV27 to TRBJ2-3, with TRBD2 as a possible D gene (6 bases). Per the germline V gene, CDR1 is MNHEY and CDR2 is SMNVEV (reference sequence). This CDR3 is built from 15 residues. Trimming removed 5 bases at V and 8 bases at J, with 20 bases between. CDR3 sequence (DNA): TGTGCCAGCAGTCAATCGGGACTGCCACAGGTTACGCAGTATTTT. It is translated as CASSQSGLPQVTQYF.

The chain joins TRBV6-1 to TRBJ1-5; D might be TRBD1 (5 bases). The V gene lost 10 bases and the J gene lost 1 base, with 17 bases spanning the gap. Germline V gene sequence: CDR1 MNHNS, CDR2 SASEGT. There are 15 residues in the CDR3. The CDR3 DNA sequence: TGTGCCACCAGATCGCAGGGAGGGAGCAATCAGCCCCAGCATTTT. Translation: CATRSQGGSNQPQHF.

The V gene is TRBV30, the J gene TRBJ1-2; 9 bases are shared with TRBD1. Germline V gene data show CDR1 as GTSNPN and CDR2 as SVGIG (reference sequence). V lost 3 bases and J lost 3; bases outside the gene matches: 5. There are 14 residues in the CDR3. The CDR3, as DNA: TGTGCCTGGAGCGGACAGGGGCGATACTATGGCTACACCTTC. This sequence encodes CAWSGQGRYYGYTF.

The chain employs TRBV4-3 and TRBJ2-7, with D perhaps TRBD2 (5 bases). Germline V gene data show CDR1 as LGHNA and CDR2 as YSLEER. The V gene lost 4 bases and the J gene lost 7 bases, with 20 bases spanning the gap. The CDR3 consists of 15 residues. CDR3 nucleotide sequence: TGCGCCAGCAGCCGTCTCAGCGGATGGTACGAGGAGCAGTACTTC. This sequence encodes CASSRLSGWYEEQYF.